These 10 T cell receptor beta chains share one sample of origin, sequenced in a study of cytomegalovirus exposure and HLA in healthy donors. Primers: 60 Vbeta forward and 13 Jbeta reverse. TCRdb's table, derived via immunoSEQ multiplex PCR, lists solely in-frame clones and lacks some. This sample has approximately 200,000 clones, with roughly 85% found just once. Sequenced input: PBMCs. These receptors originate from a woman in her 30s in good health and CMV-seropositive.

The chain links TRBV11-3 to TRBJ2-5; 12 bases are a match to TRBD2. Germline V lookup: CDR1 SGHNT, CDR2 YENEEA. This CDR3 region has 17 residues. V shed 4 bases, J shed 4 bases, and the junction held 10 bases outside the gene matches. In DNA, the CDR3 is TGTGCCAGCAGCTCAAGACTAGCGGGAGTCTTGGGAGAGACCCAGTACTTC. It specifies CASSSRLAGVLGETQYF.

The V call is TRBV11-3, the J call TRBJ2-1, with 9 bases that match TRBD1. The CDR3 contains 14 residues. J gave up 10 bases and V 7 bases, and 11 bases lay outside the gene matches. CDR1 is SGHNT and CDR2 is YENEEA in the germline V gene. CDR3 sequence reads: CASMDRDRVTEQFF. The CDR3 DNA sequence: TGTGCCAGCATGGACCGGGACAGGGTGACCGAGCAGTTCTTC.

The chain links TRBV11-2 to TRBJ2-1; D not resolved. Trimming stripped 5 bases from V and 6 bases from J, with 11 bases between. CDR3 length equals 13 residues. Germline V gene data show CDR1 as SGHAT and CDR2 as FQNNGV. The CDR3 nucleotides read TGTGCCAGCAGCAAGCTCCTTAGCAATGAGCAGTTCTTC. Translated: CASSKLLSNEQFF. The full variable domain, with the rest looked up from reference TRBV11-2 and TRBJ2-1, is EAGVAQSPRYKIIEKRQSVAFWCNPISGHATLYWYQQILGQGPKLLIQFQNNGVVDDSQLPKDRFSAERLKGVDSTLKIQPAKLEDSAVYLCASSKLLSNEQFFGPGTRLTVL.

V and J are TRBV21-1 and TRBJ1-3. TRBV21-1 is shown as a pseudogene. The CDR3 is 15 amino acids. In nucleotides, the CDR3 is TGTGCCAGCTCCAATCATTGGCCTCAGAGGCACACCATATATTTT. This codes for CASSNHWPQRHTIYF.

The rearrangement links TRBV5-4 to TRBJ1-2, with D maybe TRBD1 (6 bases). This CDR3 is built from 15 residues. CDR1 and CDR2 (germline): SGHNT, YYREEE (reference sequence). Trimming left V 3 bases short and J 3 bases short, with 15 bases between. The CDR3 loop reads CASSSRGGADYGYTF. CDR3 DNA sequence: TGTGCCAGCAGCTCCCGGGGGGGGGCTGACTATGGCTACACCTTC.

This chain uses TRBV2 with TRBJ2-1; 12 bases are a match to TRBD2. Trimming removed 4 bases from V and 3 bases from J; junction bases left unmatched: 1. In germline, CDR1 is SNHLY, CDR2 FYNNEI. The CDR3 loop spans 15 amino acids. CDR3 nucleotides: TGTGCCAGCAGTGGACTAGCGGGAGACTACAATGAGCAGTTCTTC. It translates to CASSGLAGDYNEQFF.

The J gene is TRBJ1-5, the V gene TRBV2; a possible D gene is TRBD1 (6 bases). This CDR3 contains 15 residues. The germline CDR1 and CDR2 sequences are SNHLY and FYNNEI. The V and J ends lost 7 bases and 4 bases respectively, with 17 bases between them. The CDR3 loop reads CASTTLRDTNQPQHF. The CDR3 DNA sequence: TGTGCCAGCACTACTCTCCGGGACACAAATCAGCCCCAGCATTTT.

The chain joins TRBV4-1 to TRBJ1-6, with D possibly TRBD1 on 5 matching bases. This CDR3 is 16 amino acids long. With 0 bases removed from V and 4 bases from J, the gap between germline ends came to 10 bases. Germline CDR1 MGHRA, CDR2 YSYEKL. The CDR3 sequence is CASSQERQNYNSPLHF. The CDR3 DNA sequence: TGCGCCAGCAGCCAAGAAAGACAGAATTATAATTCACCCCTCCACTTT.

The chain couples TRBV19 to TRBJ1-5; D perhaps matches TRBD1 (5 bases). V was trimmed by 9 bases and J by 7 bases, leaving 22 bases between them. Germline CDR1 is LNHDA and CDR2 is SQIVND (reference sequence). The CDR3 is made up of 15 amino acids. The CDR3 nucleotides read TGTGCCAGCAATTCACCGGGGGGTGAGAGACAGCCCCAGCATTTT. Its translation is CASNSPGGERQPQHF.

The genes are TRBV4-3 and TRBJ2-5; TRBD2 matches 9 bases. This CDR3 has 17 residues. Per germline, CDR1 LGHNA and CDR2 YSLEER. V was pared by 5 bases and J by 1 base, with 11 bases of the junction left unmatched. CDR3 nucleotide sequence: TGCGCCAGCAGCAAGCTGTCTAGCGGGGATTTCCAAGAGACCCAGTACTTC. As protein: CASSKLSSGDFQETQYF.